This T cell receptor (beta chain) was captured by sequencing in a study of T-cell reconstitution after alpha-beta-depleted transplantation in children. Study-wide results and limits: Where some patients showed high TCRbeta diversity at day 60, it came from recipient T cells and thymic progenitors that had survived. Expanded clones from the graft, numbering several hundred, reportedly supplied alpha-beta T cells about two months after transplant. Hyperexpanded clones declined; after one year, newly produced T cells mostly supplied diversity.

For TCRbeta, the library was prepared with unique molecular identifiers. TCRdb reanalysed the PCR reads using MiXCR and keeps one entry per CDR3 protein. The data contain about 110,000 distinct CDR3 sequences, approximately 6.6% of them singletons. Germline CDR1 is MDHEN and CDR2 is SYDVKM. This CDR3 is built from 16 residues. Deletions cut 2 bases from V and 0 bases from J, with 13 bases between. The table lists this clonotype with a few counts. Its target is not known. The chain recombines TRBV28 with TRBJ2-5, with D unresolved. The receptor was isolated from a male patient between 2 and 15 years old who had a stem cell transplant for acute lymphoblastic leukemia, so the T cells may come from the graft donor. Sequencing used PBMCs, mostly from graft donor cells, obtained 360 days after TCRalphabeta/CD19-depleted stem cell transplant. The CDR3 here is CASSLNTRPYQETQYF. Written as DNA, the CDR3 is TGTGCCAGCAGTTTAAACACCAGGCCGTACCAAGAGACCCAGTACTTC.